This T cell receptor beta chain was recorded in a study of OX40 agonist ivuxolimab in advanced cancers. On the study more broadly: Across the patients, intravenous ivuxolimab was delivered every 2 weeks at 0.01 to 10 mg/kg. Patients undergoing dose escalation presented with hepatocellular carcinoma, melanoma, renal cell or head and neck cancer. Partial responses occurred in three patients (one hepatocellular carcinoma, two cutaneous melanoma). Study results and caveats: Among patients with partial responses at 0.1-3.0 mg/kg, clonal expansion was among the lowest.

The ends were cut back, 0 bases at V and 1 base at J, with 9 bases in the middle. From germline, CDR1 is MGHRA and CDR2 YSYEKL. There are 15 residues in the CDR3. Points on this clone: The target antigen is unknown.

Using immunoSEQ multiplex PCR, the repertoire was profiled, and TCRdb retains in-frame clones only, with some absent. The sample has tens of thousands of clones, about 89% seen once. The genes are TRBV4-1 and TRBJ2-5; D is undetermined. This material consisted of CD4+ or CD8+ T cells sorted from blood, taken in a trial of the OX40 agonist ivuxolimab. The receptor's source is an adult with an advanced solid tumor such as melanoma, head and neck, liver or kidney cancer. CDR3 protein: CASSQEGRLQETQYF. CDR3 bases: TGCGCCAGCAGCCAAGAGGGCAGACTCCAAGAGACCCAGTACTTC.